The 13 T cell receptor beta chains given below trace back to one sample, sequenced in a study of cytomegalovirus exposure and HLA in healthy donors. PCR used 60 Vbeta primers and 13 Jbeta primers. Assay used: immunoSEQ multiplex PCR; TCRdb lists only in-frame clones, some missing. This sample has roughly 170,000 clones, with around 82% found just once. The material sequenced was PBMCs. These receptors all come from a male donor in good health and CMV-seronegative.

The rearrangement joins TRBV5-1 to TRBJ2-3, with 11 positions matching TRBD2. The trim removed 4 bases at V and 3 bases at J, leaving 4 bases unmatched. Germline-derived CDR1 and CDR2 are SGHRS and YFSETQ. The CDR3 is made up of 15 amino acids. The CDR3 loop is CASSGLAGGTDTQYF. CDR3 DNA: TGCGCCAGCAGCGGTTTAGCGGGGGGGACAGATACGCAGTATTTT.

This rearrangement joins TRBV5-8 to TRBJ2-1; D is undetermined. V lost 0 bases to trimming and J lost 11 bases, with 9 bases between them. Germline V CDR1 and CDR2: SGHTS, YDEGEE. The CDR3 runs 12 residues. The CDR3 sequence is CASSLVRGKQFF. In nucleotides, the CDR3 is TGTGCCAGCAGCTTGGTACGTGGCAAGCAGTTCTTC.

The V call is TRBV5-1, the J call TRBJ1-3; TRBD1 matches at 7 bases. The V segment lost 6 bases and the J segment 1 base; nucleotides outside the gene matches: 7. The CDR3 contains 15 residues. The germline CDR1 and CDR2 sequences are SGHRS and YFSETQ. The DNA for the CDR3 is TGCGCCAGCACTACGGGACAGCCGTCTGGAAACACCATATATTTT. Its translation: CASTTGQPSGNTIYF.

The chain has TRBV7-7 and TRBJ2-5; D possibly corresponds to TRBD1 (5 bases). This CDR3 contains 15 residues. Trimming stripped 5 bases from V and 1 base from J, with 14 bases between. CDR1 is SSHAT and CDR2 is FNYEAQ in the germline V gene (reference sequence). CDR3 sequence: CASSPTPGSQETQYF. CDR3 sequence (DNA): TGTGCCAGCAGCCCAACCCCAGGGTCCCAAGAGACCCAGTACTTC.

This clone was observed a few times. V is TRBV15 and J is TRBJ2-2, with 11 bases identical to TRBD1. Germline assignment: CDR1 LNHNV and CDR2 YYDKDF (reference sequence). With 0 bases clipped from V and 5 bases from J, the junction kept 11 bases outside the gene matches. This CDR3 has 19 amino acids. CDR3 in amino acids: CATSRDRGRGTGGTGELFF. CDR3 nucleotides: TGTGCCACCAGCAGAGATCGAGGACGAGGGACAGGGGGGACCGGGGAGCTGTTTTTT.

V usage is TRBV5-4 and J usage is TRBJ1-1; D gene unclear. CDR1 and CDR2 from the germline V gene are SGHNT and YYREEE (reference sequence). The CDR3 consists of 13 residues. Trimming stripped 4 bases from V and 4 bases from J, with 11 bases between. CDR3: CASSLRGPTEAFF. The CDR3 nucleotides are TGTGCCAGCAGCCTCCGAGGCCCCACTGAAGCTTTCTTT.

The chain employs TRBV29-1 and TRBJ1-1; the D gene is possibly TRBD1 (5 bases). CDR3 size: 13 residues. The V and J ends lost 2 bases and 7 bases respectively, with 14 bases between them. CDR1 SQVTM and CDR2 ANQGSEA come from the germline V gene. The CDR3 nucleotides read TGCAGCGTTGAAATAAGCCAGGGCGGTGAAGCTTTCTTT. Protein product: CSVEISQGGEAFF.

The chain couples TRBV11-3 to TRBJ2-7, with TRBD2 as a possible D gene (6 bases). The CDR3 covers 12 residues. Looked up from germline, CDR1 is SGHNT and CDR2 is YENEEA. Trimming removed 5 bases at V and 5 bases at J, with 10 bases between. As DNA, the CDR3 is TGTGCCAGCAGCATCTCGGGAGACGAGCAGTACTTC. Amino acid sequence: CASSISGDEQYF. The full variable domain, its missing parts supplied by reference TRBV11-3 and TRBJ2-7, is EAGVVQSPRYKIIEKKQPVAFWCNPISGHNTLYWYLQNLGQGPELLIRYENEEAVDDSQLPKDRFSAERLKGVDSTLKIQPAELGDSAVYLCASSISGDEQYFGPGTRLTVT.

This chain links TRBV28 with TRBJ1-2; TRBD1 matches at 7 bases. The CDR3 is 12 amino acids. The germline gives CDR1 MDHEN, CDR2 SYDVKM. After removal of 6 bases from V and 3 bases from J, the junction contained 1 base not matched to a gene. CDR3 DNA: TGTGCCAGCAGGCAGGGGGACTATGGCTACACCTTC. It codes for CASRQGDYGYTF.

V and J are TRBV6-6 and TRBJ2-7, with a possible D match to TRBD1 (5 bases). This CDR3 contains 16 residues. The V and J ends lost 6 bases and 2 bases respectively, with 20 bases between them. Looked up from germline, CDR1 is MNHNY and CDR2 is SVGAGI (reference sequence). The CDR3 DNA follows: TGTGCCAGCAGCCACGGCCGAAGGGGCCCAACCTACGAGCAGTACTTC. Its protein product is CASSHGRRGPTYEQYF.

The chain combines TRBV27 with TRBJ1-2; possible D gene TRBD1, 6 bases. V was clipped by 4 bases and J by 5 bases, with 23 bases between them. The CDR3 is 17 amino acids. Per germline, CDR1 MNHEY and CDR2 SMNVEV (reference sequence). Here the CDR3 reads CASSSQDRSQAEYGYTF. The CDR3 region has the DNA TGTGCCAGCAGTTCGCAGGACAGATCCCAAGCCGAATATGGCTACACCTTC.

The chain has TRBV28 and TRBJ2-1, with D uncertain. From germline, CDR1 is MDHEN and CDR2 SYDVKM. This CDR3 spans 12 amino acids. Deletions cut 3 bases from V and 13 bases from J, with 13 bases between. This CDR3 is CASSLASGLQFF. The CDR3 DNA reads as TGTGCCAGCAGTTTGGCCTCGGGTTTACAGTTCTTC.

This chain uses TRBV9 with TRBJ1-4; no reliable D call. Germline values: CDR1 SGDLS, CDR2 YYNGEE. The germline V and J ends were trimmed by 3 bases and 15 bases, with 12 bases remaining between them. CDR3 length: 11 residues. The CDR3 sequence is CASSAREIMFF. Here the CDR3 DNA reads TGTGCCAGCAGCGCTCGGGAGATAATGTTTTTT.